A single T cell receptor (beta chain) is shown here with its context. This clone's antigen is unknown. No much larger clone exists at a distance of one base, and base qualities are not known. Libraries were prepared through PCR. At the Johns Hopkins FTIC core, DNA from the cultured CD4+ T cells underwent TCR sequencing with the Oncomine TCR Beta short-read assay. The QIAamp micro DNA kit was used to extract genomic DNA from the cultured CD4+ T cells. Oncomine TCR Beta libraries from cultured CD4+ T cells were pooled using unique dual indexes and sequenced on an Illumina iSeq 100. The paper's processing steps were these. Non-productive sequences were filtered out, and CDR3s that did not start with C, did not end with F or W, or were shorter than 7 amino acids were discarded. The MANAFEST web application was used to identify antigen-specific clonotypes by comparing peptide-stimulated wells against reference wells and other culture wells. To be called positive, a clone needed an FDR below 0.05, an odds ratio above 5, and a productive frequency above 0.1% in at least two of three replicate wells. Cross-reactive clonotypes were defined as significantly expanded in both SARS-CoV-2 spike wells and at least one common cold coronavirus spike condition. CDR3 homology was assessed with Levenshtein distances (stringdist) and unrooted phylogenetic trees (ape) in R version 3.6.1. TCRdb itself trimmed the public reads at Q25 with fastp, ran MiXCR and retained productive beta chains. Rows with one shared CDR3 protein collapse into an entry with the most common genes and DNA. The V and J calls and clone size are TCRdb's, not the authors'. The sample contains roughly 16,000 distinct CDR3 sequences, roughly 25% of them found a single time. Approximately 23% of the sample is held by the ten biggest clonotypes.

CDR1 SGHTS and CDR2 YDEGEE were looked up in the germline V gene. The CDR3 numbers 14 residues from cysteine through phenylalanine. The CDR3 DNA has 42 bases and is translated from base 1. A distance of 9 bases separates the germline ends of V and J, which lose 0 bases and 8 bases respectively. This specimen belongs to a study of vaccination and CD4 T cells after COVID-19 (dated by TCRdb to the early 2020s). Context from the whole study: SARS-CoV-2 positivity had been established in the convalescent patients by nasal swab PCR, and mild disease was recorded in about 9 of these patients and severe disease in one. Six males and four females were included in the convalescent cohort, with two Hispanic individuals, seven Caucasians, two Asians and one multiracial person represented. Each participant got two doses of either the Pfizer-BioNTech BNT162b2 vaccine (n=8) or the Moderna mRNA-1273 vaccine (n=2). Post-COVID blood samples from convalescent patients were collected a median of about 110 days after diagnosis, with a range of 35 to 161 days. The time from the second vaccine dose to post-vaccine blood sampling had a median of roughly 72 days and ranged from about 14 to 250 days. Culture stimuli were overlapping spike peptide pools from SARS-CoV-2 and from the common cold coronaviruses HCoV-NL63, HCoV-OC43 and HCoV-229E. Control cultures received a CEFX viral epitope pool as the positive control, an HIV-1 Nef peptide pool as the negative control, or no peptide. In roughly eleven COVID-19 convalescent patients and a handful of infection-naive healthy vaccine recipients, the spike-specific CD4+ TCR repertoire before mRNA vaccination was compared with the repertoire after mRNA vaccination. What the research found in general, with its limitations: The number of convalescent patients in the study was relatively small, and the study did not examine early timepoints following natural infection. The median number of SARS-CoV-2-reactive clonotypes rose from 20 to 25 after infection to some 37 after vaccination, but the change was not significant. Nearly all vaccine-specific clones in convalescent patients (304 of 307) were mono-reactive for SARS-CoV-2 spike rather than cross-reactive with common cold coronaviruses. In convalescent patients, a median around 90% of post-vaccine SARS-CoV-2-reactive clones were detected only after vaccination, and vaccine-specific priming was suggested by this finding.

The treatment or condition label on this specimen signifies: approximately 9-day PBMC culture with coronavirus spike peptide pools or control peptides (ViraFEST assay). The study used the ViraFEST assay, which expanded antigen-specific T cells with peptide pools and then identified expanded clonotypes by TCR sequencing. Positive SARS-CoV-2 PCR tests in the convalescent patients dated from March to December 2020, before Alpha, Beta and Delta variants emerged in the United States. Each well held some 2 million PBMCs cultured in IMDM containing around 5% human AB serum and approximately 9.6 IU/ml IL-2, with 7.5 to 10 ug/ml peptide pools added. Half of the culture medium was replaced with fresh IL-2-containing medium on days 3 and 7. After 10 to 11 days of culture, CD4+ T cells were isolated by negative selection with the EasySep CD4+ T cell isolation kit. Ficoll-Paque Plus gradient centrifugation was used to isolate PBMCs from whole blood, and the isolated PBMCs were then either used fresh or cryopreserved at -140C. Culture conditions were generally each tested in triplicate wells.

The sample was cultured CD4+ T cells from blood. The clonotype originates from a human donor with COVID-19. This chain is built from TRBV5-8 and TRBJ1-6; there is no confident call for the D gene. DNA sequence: TGTGCCAGCAGCTTGGAACCGAAAGATTCACCCCTCCACTTT. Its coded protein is CASSLEPKDSPLHF.